The 18 T cell receptor beta chains in this list originate from one sample, sequenced in a study of T cells in Graves' hyperthyroidism and ophthalmopathy. RNA transcripts were the template for amplifying TCR beta CDR3 regions. TCR CDR3 underwent first-round RT-PCR with the HTBI primer set. TCRdb analysed the multiplex PCR reads with MiXCR anew, one entry per CDR3 protein. The top ten clones hold around 5.3% of a sample with a few hundred thousand distinct CDR3 sequences, around 13% of them seen once. Material: blood. These receptors all come from a woman younger than 35 with Graves' hyperthyroidism.

A single count supports this clonotype. V is TRBV2 and J is TRBJ1-2; 8 positions match TRBD1. After removal of 4 bases from V and 2 bases from J, the junction contained 3 bases not matched to a gene. CDR3 length: 14 amino acids. Per the germline V gene, CDR1 is SNHLY and CDR2 is FYNNEI. The CDR3 sequence is CASSGQGPNYGYTF. The CDR3 DNA sequence: TGTGCCAGCAGTGGACAGGGGCCCAACTATGGCTACACCTTC.

The chain is built from TRBV2 and TRBJ1-5; TRBD1 aligns across 7 bases. V shed 2 bases and J 6 bases; nucleotides not matched to a gene: 4. The germline gives CDR1 SNHLY, CDR2 FYNNEI. The CDR3 covers 14 residues. CDR3 DNA: TGTGCCAGCAGTGAACAGGGGGAGGTTCAGCCCCAGCATTTT. Translation gives CASSEQGEVQPQHF.

This clonotype has ten or more counts. The V and J genes are TRBV6-1 and TRBJ1-2; 8 bases agree with TRBD1. The germline CDR1 and CDR2 sequences are MNHNS and SASEGT. The CDR3 has 15 residues. V lost 4 bases and J lost 0; bases outside the gene matches: 4. The CDR3: CASSGGTGANYGYTF. The CDR3 bases are TGTGCCAGCAGTGGTGGGACAGGAGCTAACTATGGCTACACCTTC.

Many counts were recorded for this clonotype. The chain couples TRBV6-1 to TRBJ2-7; unclear D gene. The CDR3 is made up of 11 amino acids. Per the germline V gene, CDR1 is MNHNS and CDR2 is SASEGT. Between the trimmed V and J ends, which lost 0 bases and 4 bases, there was a span of 1 base. The CDR3 sequence is CASSEAYEQYF. In nucleotides, the CDR3 is TGTGCCAGCAGTGAAGCATACGAGCAGTACTTC.

V is TRBV20-1 and J is TRBJ1-5; D is ambiguous. The CDR3 totals 12 residues. V shed 5 bases and J shed 7 bases, with 12 bases lying between them. CDR1 is DFQATT and CDR2 is SNEGSKA in the germline V gene (reference sequence). Here the CDR3 DNA reads TGCAGTGCTGCCAGGCCTGACCAGCCCCAGCATTTT. Protein: CSAARPDQPQHF.

There are many counts of this clonotype. This chain uses TRBV6-1 with TRBJ2-7; D is possibly TRBD2 (6 bases). The CDR3 covers 13 residues. V lost 5 bases and J 4 bases, leaving 12 bases between the germline ends. CDR1 and CDR2 from the germline V gene are MNHNS and SASEGT. The CDR3 region has the DNA TGTGCCAGCAGTTCCGGGGGTTTGTACGAGCAGTACTTC. Its protein is CASSSGGLYEQYF.

This clonotype was observed a handful of times. This sequence joins TRBV19 and TRBJ2-3; D unclear. The germline CDR1 and CDR2 sequences are LNHDA and SQIVND (reference sequence). The CDR3 covers 12 residues. Trimming removed 7 bases at V and 2 bases at J, with 7 bases between. The CDR3 bases are TGTGCCAGTAAAGACCCCACAGATACGCAGTATTTT. This sequence encodes CASKDPTDTQYF.

This clonotype was seen repeatedly, ten times or more. The chain uses TRBV7-2 and TRBJ1-5; the D gene is possibly TRBD1 (5 bases). The CDR3 is 15 amino acids. Per the germline V gene, CDR1 is SGHTA and CDR2 is FQGNSA. Trimming took 2 bases from V and 2 from J, leaving 10 bases between them. CDR3 in DNA: TGTGCCAGCAGCTTAATAGGGGTTCGCAATCAGCCCCAGCATTTT. Translating gives CASSLIGVRNQPQHF. The complete variable domain, with remaining parts taken from reference TRBV7-2 and TRBJ1-5, reads GAGVSQSPSNKVTEKGKDVELRCDPISGHTALYWYRQSLGQGLEFLIYFQGNSAPDKSGLPSDRFSAERTGGSVSTLTIQRTQQEDSAVYLCASSLIGVRNQPQHFGDGTRLSIL.

This clonotype was recorded a few times. The chain employs TRBV3-1 and TRBJ1-4; D might be TRBD1 (5 bases). Germline CDR1 LGHDT, CDR2 YNNKEL (reference sequence). The CDR3 sequence is 14 residues long. V dropped 1 base and J dropped 4 bases, with 7 bases sitting between them. The CDR3 sequence: CASSQVGGNEKLFF. The CDR3 coding sequence is TGTGCCAGCAGCCAAGTGGGGGGTAATGAAAAACTGTTTTTT.

The genes are TRBV20-1 and TRBJ1-1; D is unresolved. The germline V gene has CDR1 DFQATT and CDR2 SNEGSKA (reference sequence). Trimming left V 4 bases short and J 7 bases short, with 16 bases between. This CDR3 spans 13 amino acids. CDR3 bases: TGCAGTGCTAAGGGTTTATTTAAGAGTGAAGCTTTCTTT. Translation: CSAKGLFKSEAFF.

Ten or more counts support this clonotype. The chain carries TRBV20-1 and TRBJ2-1; tentatively, D is TRBD2 (6 bases). V lost 1 base to trimming and J lost 3 bases, with 13 bases between them. This CDR3 is built from 15 residues. CDR1 and CDR2 (germline): DFQATT, SNEGSKA (reference sequence). CDR3 in amino acids: CSARGGRRNYNEQFF. CDR3 DNA: TGCAGTGCTAGAGGGGGGAGGCGCAACTACAATGAGCAGTTCTTC.

This clonotype was picked up many times. The chain links TRBV3-1 to TRBJ2-3; D gene unclear. This CDR3 has 13 amino acids. Germline CDR1 LGHDT, CDR2 YNNKEL (reference sequence). V lost 4 bases, J lost 9 bases, and 14 bases lay in between. CDR3 residues: CASSRNLQQTQYF. The CDR3, as DNA: TGTGCCAGCAGCCGTAACTTACAGCAAACGCAGTATTTT.

This clonotype has ten or more counts. The rearrangement joins TRBV4-1 to TRBJ2-7, with 9 bases aligning to TRBD1. The CDR3 spans 15 residues. Germline V gene sequence: CDR1 MGHRA, CDR2 YSYEKL. The ends lost 1 base at V and 3 bases at J; junction bases unmatched: 4. The CDR3: CASSQGQGVSYEQYF. The DNA of the CDR3 is TGCGCCAGCAGCCAAGGACAGGGGGTAAGCTACGAGCAGTACTTC.

This clonotype was recorded many times. The chain uses TRBV28 and TRBJ2-7; no clear D. Looked up from germline, CDR1 is MDHEN and CDR2 is SYDVKM. V was clipped by 3 bases and J by 0 bases, with 9 bases between them. The CDR3 is 14 residues long. Here the CDR3 reads CASSFIQTSYEQYF. The CDR3 DNA reads as TGTGCCAGCAGTTTCATACAGACCTCCTACGAGCAGTACTTC.

This clonotype was found many times. The chain uses TRBV7-2 and TRBJ2-1; 10 positions agree with TRBD2. Germline values: CDR1 SGHTA, CDR2 FQGNSA. The junction had 12 bases not matched to a gene; V was cut back by 5 bases and J by 8 bases. This CDR3 region has 16 residues. In DNA, the CDR3 is TGTGCCAGCAGCCCCCGGCTAGCGGGAGTCGAAGATGAGCAGTTCTTC. Protein: CASSPRLAGVEDEQFF.

Ten or more counts support this clonotype. The rearrangement links TRBV7-2 to TRBJ2-1, with 7 bases lining up with TRBD2. V dropped 2 bases and J dropped 1; count of bases not matched to a gene: 5. The CDR3 has 16 amino acids. Per germline, CDR1 SGHTA and CDR2 FQGNSA. CDR3 region: CASSLRGDLSYNEQFF. CDR3 DNA: TGTGCCAGCAGCTTACGGGGGGACTTGTCCTACAATGAGCAGTTCTTC.

This clonotype was recorded at least ten times. The chain couples TRBV9 to TRBJ1-1; 8 bases fit TRBD1. The CDR3 runs to 15 residues. CDR1 SGDLS and CDR2 YYNGEE come from the germline V gene. V was pared by 0 bases and J by 2 bases, with 3 bases of the junction left unmatched. The CDR3, as DNA: TGTGCCAGCAGCGTAGTGGGGACAGGAAACACTGAAGCTTTCTTT. Amino acids: CASSVVGTGNTEAFF.

Only a few counts were recorded for this clonotype. J is TRBJ1-5 and V is TRBV20-1, with D possibly being TRBD1 (5 bases). CDR1 and CDR2 (germline): DFQATT, SNEGSKA (reference sequence). The V end was cut by 3 bases, the J end by 0 bases, with 15 bases between. There are 16 residues in the CDR3. CDR3 sequence: CSASGGWGNSNQPQHF. In DNA, the CDR3 is TGCAGTGCTAGCGGGGGGTGGGGCAATAGCAATCAGCCCCAGCATTTT.